The clone carrying this TCR beta chain was seen at least ten times. The entry originates in a study of T cells in Graves' hyperthyroidism and ophthalmopathy. The CDR3 runs 17 residues. V lost 2 bases and J lost 1; bases outside the gene matches: 9. Exclusion followed for patients with uncontrolled infection, other autoimmune disease, pregnancy or lactation. Amplification of TCR beta CDR3 regions used RNA as the template. HTBI primers were employed in a first-round RT-PCR of the TCR CDR3. Each CDR3 protein is one row after TCRdb ran MiXCR on the multiplex PCR reads. Altogether around 340,000 distinct CDR3 sequences are present, around a fifth being singletons, with the ten largest covering over 40%.

The V and J genes are TRBV12-3 or TRBV12-4 and TRBJ2-7; 9 bases map to TRBD1. The TCR sequence derives from a woman between 50 and 59 years old with Graves' hyperthyroidism. The sequenced sample was blood. This CDR3 is CASSLKGSGQGSYEQYF. In DNA form, the CDR3 reads TGTGCCAGCAGTTTAAAGGGTTCGGGACAGGGTTCCTACGAGCAGTACTTC.